The present T cell receptor beta chain was sequenced within a study of low-dose radiotherapy and immunotherapy resistance in tumors. Across the whole study: A dose of 0.5 Gy per fraction was delivered to Cohort 1 every 2 weeks, for a total of 6.5 Gy.

V dropped 4 bases and J dropped 1 base, with 2 bases sitting between them. The CDR3 runs 11 residues. CDR1 is SQVTM and CDR2 is ANQGSEA in the germline V gene. With TRAV- and TRBV-specific primers, first-strand cDNA was made, covering the alpha and beta chains. TCR amplification ran 20 PCR cycles using constant-region and V-primer adapter primers. TCRdb re-analysed the reads in MiXCR, keeping a single row per CDR3 protein. The sample includes about 15,000 distinct CDR3 sequences, more than 50% of them seen just once. This TCR came from a human donor with advanced metastatic prostate, ovarian, gallbladder or colorectal cancer (not recorded which). This table probably holds off-target reads from a library built for another chain. The rearrangement links TRBV29-1 to TRBJ1-5, with no clear D. This CDR3 reads CSVGSNQPQHF. CDR3 sequence (DNA): TGCAGCGTTGGCAGCAATCAGCCCCAGCATTTT.